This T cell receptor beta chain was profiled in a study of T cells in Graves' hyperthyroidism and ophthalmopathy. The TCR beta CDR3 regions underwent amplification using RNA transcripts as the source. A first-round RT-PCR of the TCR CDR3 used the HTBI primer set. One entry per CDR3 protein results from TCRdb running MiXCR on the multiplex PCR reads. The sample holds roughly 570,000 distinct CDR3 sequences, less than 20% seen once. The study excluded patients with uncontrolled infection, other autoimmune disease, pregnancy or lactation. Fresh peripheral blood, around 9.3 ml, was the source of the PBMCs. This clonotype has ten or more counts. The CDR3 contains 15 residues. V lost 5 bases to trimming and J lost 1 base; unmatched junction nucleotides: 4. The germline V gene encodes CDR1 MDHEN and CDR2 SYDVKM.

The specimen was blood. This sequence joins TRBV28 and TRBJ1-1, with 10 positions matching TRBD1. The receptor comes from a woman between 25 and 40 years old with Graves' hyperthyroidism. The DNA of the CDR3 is TGTGCCAGCAGTCGACAGGGGGCGCGGAACACTGAAGCTTTCTTT. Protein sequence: CASSRQGARNTEAFF.